These T cell receptor beta chains were read from a single sample in a study of T cells in Graves' hyperthyroidism and ophthalmopathy. Via MiXCR, TCRdb re-called the multiplex PCR reads, giving one row per CDR3 protein. This table holds fewer than 650,000 distinct CDR3 sequences, 14% found once. The sample was blood. The origin of the receptors is a woman aged 40 to 50 with Graves' hyperthyroidism. CDR3s include the opening cysteine and the closing phenylalanine or tryptophan.

j_call v_call cdr3_aa
TRBJ1-5 TRBV15 CATSRVGWGNQPQHF
TRBJ2-7 TRBV12-3/TRBV12-4 CASTVRGGEQYF
TRBJ2-2 TRBV5-1 CASSLVASGGELFF
TRBJ1-4 TRBV6-1 CASSEATGQGEKLFF
TRBJ2-3 TRBV28 CASSSPSGSNTDTQYF
TRBJ2-3 TRBV12-3/TRBV12-4 CASVHGDSPTDTQYF
TRBJ1-5 TRBV28 CASSLIYRVDNQPQHF
TRBJ2-2 TRBV9 CASSVSATNTGELFF
TRBJ2-7 TRBV7-8 CASSLTGTGGISGEQYF
TRBJ2-1 TRBV18 CASTRDTYNEQFF
TRBJ2-2 TRBV25-1 CASSSRGGVTGELFF
TRBJ1-5 TRBV2 CASNGQLNQPQHF
TRBJ2-6 TRBV28 CASSKTGFGANVLTF
TRBJ2-2 TRBV11-2 CASSLDLRSPGELFF
TRBJ2-1 TRBV28 CASRIGGAVSYNEQFF
TRBJ1-5 TRBV28 CASSVQPQHF
TRBJ1-2 TRBV11-2 CASSRERTGGNYGYTF
TRBJ2-7 TRBV7-2 CASSLGPGDSYEQYF
TRBJ2-1 TRBV5-1 CASSVSSGSFKNKQFF
TRBJ2-7 TRBV4-1 CASSPSTGVPTSYEQYF
TRBJ2-3 TRBV5-8 CASSQQAGTGHTDTQYF
TRBJ2-7 TRBV27 CASSLYSAGTSYEQYF
TRBJ2-5 TRBV20-1 CSAQAVGAQETQYF
TRBJ1-2 TRBV19 CASSIPKGEHYGYTF
TRBJ2-7 TRBV12-3/TRBV12-4 CASSLVGGVLEQYF
TRBJ2-3 TRBV15 CATSRDLAGDTQYF
TRBJ2-2 TRBV25-1 CASSETVLRTNTGELFF
TRBJ2-1 TRBV12-3/TRBV12-4 CASSTGTGGRSYNEQFF
TRBJ1-2 TRBV24-1 CATSDEGAYGYTF
TRBJ1-2 TRBV18 CASGDRNNYGYTF
TRBJ2-5 TRBV27 CASRDRLAGDETQYF
TRBJ2-1 TRBV9 CASSLPRTGGINEQFF
TRBJ2-1 TRBV28 CASSLPTRTGTSYNEQFF
TRBJ2-1 TRBV20-1 CSAAPAGGSYSSYNEQFF
TRBJ1-5 TRBV18 CASSPSNGGLQPQHF
TRBJ1-5 TRBV5-5 CASSLTGGQPQHF
TRBJ2-2 TRBV20-1 CSARDPAGATGELFF
TRBJ1-1 TRBV18 CASSTGLAEAFF
TRBJ1-1 TRBV20-1 CSAPRQGGTEAFF
TRBJ2-3 TRBV24-1 CATSDGLAGRTDTQYF
TRBJ2-3 TRBV29-1 CSSGPDTQYF
TRBJ1-5 TRBV10-1 CASSEPGPAGQPQHF
TRBJ2-5 TRBV12-3/TRBV12-4 CASSGLARQETQYF
TRBJ1-1 TRBV19 CASSMGSNTEAFF
TRBJ2-3 TRBV7-9 CASSFGDRVTDTQYF
TRBJ1-5 TRBV6-1 CASSVGPPTGQPQHF
TRBJ2-7 TRBV4-2 CASSQERDVTYEQYF
TRBJ2-3 TRBV3-1 CASSQENPLAGFDNTQYF
TRBJ2-2 TRBV5-1 CASNAGQNTGELFF
TRBJ2-1 TRBV12-3/TRBV12-4 CASRLQGALYNEQFF
TRBJ2-5 TRBV6-1 CASRAGTSGSQYF